These T cell receptor beta chains were read from a single sample in a study of regulatory and conventional T cells in RAG deficiency. Some clones are missing from TCRdb's copy, which holds only in-frame ones; the method was immunoSEQ multiplex PCR. Here the sample spans some 21,000 clones, approximately 95% being singletons. These same data were also listed under a study on regulatory T cells.

Sample: CD25- CD4+ T cells sorted from blood. Receptors originate from a human donor in good health. CDR3s include the opening cysteine and the closing phenylalanine or tryptophan. Fields, in order: clone size, V gene, D gene, J gene, CDR3 protein, CDR3 DNA. A D gene is named only where the DNA matches it firmly. Only some rows state a clone size, as once, few, many or a class for expanded clones.

once	TRBV5-1	.	TRBJ1-1	CASSLAGHRSRAFF	TGCGCCAGCAGCCTGGCGGGACACCGATCGAGGGCTTTCTTT
.	TRBV6-1	.	TRBJ2-7	CASLGQIYEQYF	TGTGCCAGCTTGGGACAAATCTACGAGCAGTACTTC
.	TRBV6-5	TRBD1	TRBJ1-2	CASSDRDNYGYTF	TGTGCCAGCAGTGACAGGGATAACTATGGCTACACCTTC
.	TRBV5-1	.	TRBJ2-1	CASSLSRAGDNEQFF	TGCGCCAGCAGCTTGTCCAGGGCCGGTGACAATGAGCAGTTCTTC
once	TRBV18	TRBD1	TRBJ1-1	CASSPGTGFTEAFF	TGTGCCAGCTCACCAGGGACAGGGTTCACTGAAGCTTTCTTT
.	TRBV29-1	.	TRBJ1-1	CSVEGARDTEAFF	TGCAGCGTTGAGGGGGCCAGGGACACTGAAGCTTTCTTT
.	TRBV6-1	.	TRBJ1-5	CASTVPGGGQPQHF	TGTGCCAGCACCGTACCCGGCGGGGGTCAGCCCCAGCATTTT
.	TRBV6-4	.	TRBJ2-3	CASSDRGGTDTQYF	TGTGCCAGCAGTGACCGCGGGGGCACAGATACGCAGTATTTT
.	TRBV7-2	.	TRBJ2-3	CASSLVGTQPFTDTQYF	TGTGCCAGCAGCTTAGTCGGGACTCAGCCCTTCACAGATACGCAGTATTTT
.	TRBV28	TRBD1	TRBJ1-1	CASSSDSQGIEAFF	TGTGCCAGCAGTTCCGATTCACAGGGGATAGAAGCTTTCTTT
.	TRBV5-1	TRBD2	TRBJ2-7	CASSLPSGGRRDEQYF	TGCGCCAGCAGCTTGCCTAGCGGGGGGCGGAGGGACGAGCAGTACTTC
.	TRBV27	TRBD1	TRBJ1-2	CASRPRQGWRGYTF	TGTGCCAGCAGGCCCCGACAGGGTTGGAGAGGCTACACCTTC
.	TRBV5-1	.	TRBJ2-5	CASSQSQETQYF	TGCGCCAGCAGCCAGTCCCAAGAGACCCAGTACTTC
.	TRBV7-2	.	TRBJ2-7	CASSDSGTSSSYEQYF	TGTGCCAGCAGCGATTCCGGGACAAGTAGCTCCTACGAGCAGTACTTC
.	TRBV7-8	.	TRBJ2-7	CASSLLIQGAEQYF	TGTGCCAGCAGCTTATTGATACAGGGCGCCGAGCAGTACTTC
.	TRBV4-3	TRBD1	TRBJ2-1	CASSQGTGGNEQFF	TGCGCCAGCAGCCAAGGGACAGGGGGCAATGAGCAGTTCTTC
once	TRBV5-3	TRBD1	TRBJ1-5	CARSFREGANQPQHF	TGTGCCAGAAGCTTCAGAGAGGGGGCAAATCAGCCCCAGCATTTT
.	TRBV7-3	TRBD1	TRBJ1-1	CASNRPTGVENTEAFF	TGTGCCAGCAACCGCCCGACAGGGGTCGAGAACACTGAAGCTTTCTTT
once	TRBV5-1	.	TRBJ1-1	CASSLAPGGNTEAFF	TGCGCCAGCAGCTTGGCTCCGGGGGGAAACACTGAAGCTTTCTTT
.	TRBV27	TRBD1	TRBJ2-7	CASSKILGQGFYEQYF	TGTGCCAGCAGCAAAATTTTGGGACAGGGGTTTTACGAGCAGTACTTC
.	TRBV4-1	TRBD1	TRBJ1-2	CASYGTGKGNFGYTF	TGCGCCAGCTACGGGACAGGAAAGGGAAACTTTGGCTACACCTTC
.	TRBV20-1	.	TRBJ1-2	CSASITGYTF	TGCAGTGCTAGTATTACAGGCTACACCTTC
.	TRBV30	.	TRBJ1-2	CAWSKRGYYGYTF	TGTGCCTGGAGTAAGCGAGGATACTATGGCTACACCTTC
.	TRBV5-4	.	TRBJ1-6	CASSLLGGSYNSPLHF	TGTGCCAGCAGCTTGCTAGGGGGCTCCTATAATTCACCCCTCCACTTT
.	TRBV11-2	.	TRBJ1-6	CASSLVLNSPLHF	TGTGCCAGCAGCTTAGTCCTTAATTCACCCCTCCACTTT
.	TRBV30	TRBD2	TRBJ2-3	CAWSFARGGRTDTQYF	TGTGCCTGGAGTTTTGCGCGGGGGGGACGCACAGATACGCAGTATTTT
.	TRBV6-5	.	TRBJ2-3	CASSLDFYTQYF	TGTGCCAGCAGTCTCGACTTTTATACGCAGTATTTT
.	TRBV18	.	TRBJ2-7	CASSQDSSSYEQYF	TGTGCCAGCTCGCAAGACAGCAGCTCCTACGAGCAGTACTTC
.	TRBV10-2	TRBD1	TRBJ2-2	CASRTGTANTGELFF	TGCGCCAGCAGGACAGGGACAGCTAACACCGGGGAGCTGTTTTTT
.	TRBV18	.	TRBJ1-2	CASSLLGQDAPGYTF	TGTGCCAGCTCACTCCTGGGGCAGGACGCGCCTGGCTACACCTTC
.	TRBV4-1	TRBD1	TRBJ2-2	CASSPGRGRTGELFF	TGCGCCAGCAGCCCCGGCAGGGGGCGCACCGGGGAGCTGTTTTTT
once	TRBV6-1	TRBD1	TRBJ1-1	CASTMTGGWTEAFF	TGTGCCAGCACTATGACAGGGGGCTGGACTGAAGCTTTCTTT
.	TRBV19	TRBD1	TRBJ1-1	CASSMLGQGFAEAFF	TGTGCCAGTAGTATGTTGGGACAGGGATTCGCTGAAGCTTTCTTT
.	TRBV7-9	.	TRBJ1-2	CASSRGVIYGYTF	TGTGCCAGCAGCCGTGGAGTGATCTATGGCTACACCTTC
.	TRBV2	.	TRBJ1-2	CASSEGLPKNNYGYTF	TGTGCCAGCAGTGAAGGACTGCCTAAAAATAACTATGGCTACACCTTC
.	TRBV5-4	TRBD1	TRBJ1-5	CASSSAWTGGNQPQHF	TGTGCCAGCAGCTCGGCATGGACAGGAGGCAATCAGCCCCAGCATTTT
few	TRBV2	TRBD1	TRBJ1-2	CASSKRLQGADYGYTF	TGTGCCAGCAGTAAACGACTCCAGGGGGCCGACTATGGCTACACCTTC
.	TRBV19	TRBD1	TRBJ1-2	CASSISQGARNYGYTF	TGTGCCAGTAGTATCTCCCAGGGGGCGCGAAACTATGGCTACACCTTC
.	TRBV27	TRBD1	TRBJ1-2	CASSLAPGTALYGYTF	TGTGCCAGCAGTTTGGCCCCAGGGACAGCGCTCTATGGCTACACCTTC
.	TRBV30	TRBD1	TRBJ1-5	CAWSGGQEGQPQHF	TGTGCCTGGAGTGGTGGACAGGAGGGACAGCCCCAGCATTTT
once	TRBV30	.	TRBJ1-5	CAWSRTKAPNSNQPQHF	TGTGCCTGGAGCAGGACAAAGGCACCGAATAGCAATCAGCCCCAGCATTTT
once	TRBV25-1	.	TRBJ1-4	CASSLQGSEKLFF	TGTGCCAGCAGTTTGCAGGGGTCGGAAAAACTGTTTTTT
.	TRBV19	TRBD1	TRBJ2-7	CASSLAGQGPYEQYF	TGTGCCAGTAGTCTCGCCGGACAGGGCCCCTACGAGCAGTACTTC
once	TRBV28	TRBD1	TRBJ1-1	CASSLDTGVPAFF	TGTGCCAGCAGCCTAGATACAGGGGTGCCAGCTTTCTTT
.	TRBV6-5	TRBD1	TRBJ1-5	CASSLDRLNQPQHF	TGTGCCAGCAGTTTGGACAGGTTGAATCAGCCCCAGCATTTT
.	TRBV2	TRBD2	TRBJ2-2	CASIGELAGGTGELFF	TGTGCCAGCATCGGGGAGCTAGCGGGGGGAACCGGGGAGCTGTTTTTT
.	TRBV5-5	TRBD1	TRBJ1-5	CASSLSPGGFQPQHF	TGTGCCAGCAGCTTGTCCCCAGGGGGCTTTCAGCCCCAGCATTTT
.	TRBV28	TRBD1	TRBJ1-4	CASSFRTGQGAIDEKLFF	TGTGCCAGCAGTTTCCGAACCGGACAGGGGGCGATAGACGAAAAACTGTTTTTT
once	TRBV7-2	.	TRBJ1-2	CASSLDRDYGYTF	TGTGCCAGCAGCTTAGACCGAGACTATGGCTACACCTTC
.	TRBV7-2	.	TRBJ1-1	CASSPTGGRGGSEAFF	TGTGCCAGCAGCCCGACCGGGGGGCGAGGAGGGTCTGAAGCTTTCTTT
.	TRBV18	.	TRBJ1-6	CASSWGGVQSPLHF	TGTGCCAGCTCGTGGGGAGGGGTGCAGTCACCCCTCCACTTT
few	TRBV5-6	.	TRBJ1-3	CASSLLAGLGNTIYF	TGTGCCAGCAGCCTACTCGCAGGGCTTGGAAACACCATATATTTT
few	TRBV9	TRBD2	TRBJ2-7	CASSVGTSGMVSYEQYF	TGTGCCAGCAGCGTCGGGACTAGCGGGATGGTCTCCTACGAGCAGTACTTC